This TCR beta chain is drawn from a study of blood T cells in healthy people across ages. Overall study results and limits: Long-lived and aged donors differed, with more naive CD4+ cells and higher diversity in the long-lived.

This clonotype was observed at least ten times. The target antigen is unknown. The trim removed 1 base at V and 5 bases at J, leaving 2 bases unmatched. The length of the CDR3 is 15 residues. Germline V CDR1 and CDR2: SGHTA, FQGNSA. For the second PCR, which ran for roughly 7 to 11 cycles, a sample-barcoded 5' primer and a J-beta primer mix were used. TCRdb re-analysed the 5' RACE reads in MiXCR, keeping a single row per CDR3 protein. The table has roughly 1.5 million distinct CDR3 sequences, roughly 43% seen once. The sample was blood. The V call is TRBV7-2, the J call TRBJ2-1; TRBD2 matches at 10 bases. This sequence was found in a woman aged 18-30 years in good health. CDR3 nucleotides: TGTGCCAGCAGCTTAGAACTAGCGGGAAACAATGAGCAGTTCTTC. Translated, it gives CASSLELAGNNEQFF. The full variable domain, completed using reference TRBV7-2 and TRBJ2-1, is GAGVSQSPSNKVTEKGKDVELRCDPISGHTALYWYRQSLGQGLEFLIYFQGNSAPDKSGLPSDRFSAERTGGSVSTLTIQRTQQEDSAVYLCASSLELAGNNEQFFGPGTRLTVL.